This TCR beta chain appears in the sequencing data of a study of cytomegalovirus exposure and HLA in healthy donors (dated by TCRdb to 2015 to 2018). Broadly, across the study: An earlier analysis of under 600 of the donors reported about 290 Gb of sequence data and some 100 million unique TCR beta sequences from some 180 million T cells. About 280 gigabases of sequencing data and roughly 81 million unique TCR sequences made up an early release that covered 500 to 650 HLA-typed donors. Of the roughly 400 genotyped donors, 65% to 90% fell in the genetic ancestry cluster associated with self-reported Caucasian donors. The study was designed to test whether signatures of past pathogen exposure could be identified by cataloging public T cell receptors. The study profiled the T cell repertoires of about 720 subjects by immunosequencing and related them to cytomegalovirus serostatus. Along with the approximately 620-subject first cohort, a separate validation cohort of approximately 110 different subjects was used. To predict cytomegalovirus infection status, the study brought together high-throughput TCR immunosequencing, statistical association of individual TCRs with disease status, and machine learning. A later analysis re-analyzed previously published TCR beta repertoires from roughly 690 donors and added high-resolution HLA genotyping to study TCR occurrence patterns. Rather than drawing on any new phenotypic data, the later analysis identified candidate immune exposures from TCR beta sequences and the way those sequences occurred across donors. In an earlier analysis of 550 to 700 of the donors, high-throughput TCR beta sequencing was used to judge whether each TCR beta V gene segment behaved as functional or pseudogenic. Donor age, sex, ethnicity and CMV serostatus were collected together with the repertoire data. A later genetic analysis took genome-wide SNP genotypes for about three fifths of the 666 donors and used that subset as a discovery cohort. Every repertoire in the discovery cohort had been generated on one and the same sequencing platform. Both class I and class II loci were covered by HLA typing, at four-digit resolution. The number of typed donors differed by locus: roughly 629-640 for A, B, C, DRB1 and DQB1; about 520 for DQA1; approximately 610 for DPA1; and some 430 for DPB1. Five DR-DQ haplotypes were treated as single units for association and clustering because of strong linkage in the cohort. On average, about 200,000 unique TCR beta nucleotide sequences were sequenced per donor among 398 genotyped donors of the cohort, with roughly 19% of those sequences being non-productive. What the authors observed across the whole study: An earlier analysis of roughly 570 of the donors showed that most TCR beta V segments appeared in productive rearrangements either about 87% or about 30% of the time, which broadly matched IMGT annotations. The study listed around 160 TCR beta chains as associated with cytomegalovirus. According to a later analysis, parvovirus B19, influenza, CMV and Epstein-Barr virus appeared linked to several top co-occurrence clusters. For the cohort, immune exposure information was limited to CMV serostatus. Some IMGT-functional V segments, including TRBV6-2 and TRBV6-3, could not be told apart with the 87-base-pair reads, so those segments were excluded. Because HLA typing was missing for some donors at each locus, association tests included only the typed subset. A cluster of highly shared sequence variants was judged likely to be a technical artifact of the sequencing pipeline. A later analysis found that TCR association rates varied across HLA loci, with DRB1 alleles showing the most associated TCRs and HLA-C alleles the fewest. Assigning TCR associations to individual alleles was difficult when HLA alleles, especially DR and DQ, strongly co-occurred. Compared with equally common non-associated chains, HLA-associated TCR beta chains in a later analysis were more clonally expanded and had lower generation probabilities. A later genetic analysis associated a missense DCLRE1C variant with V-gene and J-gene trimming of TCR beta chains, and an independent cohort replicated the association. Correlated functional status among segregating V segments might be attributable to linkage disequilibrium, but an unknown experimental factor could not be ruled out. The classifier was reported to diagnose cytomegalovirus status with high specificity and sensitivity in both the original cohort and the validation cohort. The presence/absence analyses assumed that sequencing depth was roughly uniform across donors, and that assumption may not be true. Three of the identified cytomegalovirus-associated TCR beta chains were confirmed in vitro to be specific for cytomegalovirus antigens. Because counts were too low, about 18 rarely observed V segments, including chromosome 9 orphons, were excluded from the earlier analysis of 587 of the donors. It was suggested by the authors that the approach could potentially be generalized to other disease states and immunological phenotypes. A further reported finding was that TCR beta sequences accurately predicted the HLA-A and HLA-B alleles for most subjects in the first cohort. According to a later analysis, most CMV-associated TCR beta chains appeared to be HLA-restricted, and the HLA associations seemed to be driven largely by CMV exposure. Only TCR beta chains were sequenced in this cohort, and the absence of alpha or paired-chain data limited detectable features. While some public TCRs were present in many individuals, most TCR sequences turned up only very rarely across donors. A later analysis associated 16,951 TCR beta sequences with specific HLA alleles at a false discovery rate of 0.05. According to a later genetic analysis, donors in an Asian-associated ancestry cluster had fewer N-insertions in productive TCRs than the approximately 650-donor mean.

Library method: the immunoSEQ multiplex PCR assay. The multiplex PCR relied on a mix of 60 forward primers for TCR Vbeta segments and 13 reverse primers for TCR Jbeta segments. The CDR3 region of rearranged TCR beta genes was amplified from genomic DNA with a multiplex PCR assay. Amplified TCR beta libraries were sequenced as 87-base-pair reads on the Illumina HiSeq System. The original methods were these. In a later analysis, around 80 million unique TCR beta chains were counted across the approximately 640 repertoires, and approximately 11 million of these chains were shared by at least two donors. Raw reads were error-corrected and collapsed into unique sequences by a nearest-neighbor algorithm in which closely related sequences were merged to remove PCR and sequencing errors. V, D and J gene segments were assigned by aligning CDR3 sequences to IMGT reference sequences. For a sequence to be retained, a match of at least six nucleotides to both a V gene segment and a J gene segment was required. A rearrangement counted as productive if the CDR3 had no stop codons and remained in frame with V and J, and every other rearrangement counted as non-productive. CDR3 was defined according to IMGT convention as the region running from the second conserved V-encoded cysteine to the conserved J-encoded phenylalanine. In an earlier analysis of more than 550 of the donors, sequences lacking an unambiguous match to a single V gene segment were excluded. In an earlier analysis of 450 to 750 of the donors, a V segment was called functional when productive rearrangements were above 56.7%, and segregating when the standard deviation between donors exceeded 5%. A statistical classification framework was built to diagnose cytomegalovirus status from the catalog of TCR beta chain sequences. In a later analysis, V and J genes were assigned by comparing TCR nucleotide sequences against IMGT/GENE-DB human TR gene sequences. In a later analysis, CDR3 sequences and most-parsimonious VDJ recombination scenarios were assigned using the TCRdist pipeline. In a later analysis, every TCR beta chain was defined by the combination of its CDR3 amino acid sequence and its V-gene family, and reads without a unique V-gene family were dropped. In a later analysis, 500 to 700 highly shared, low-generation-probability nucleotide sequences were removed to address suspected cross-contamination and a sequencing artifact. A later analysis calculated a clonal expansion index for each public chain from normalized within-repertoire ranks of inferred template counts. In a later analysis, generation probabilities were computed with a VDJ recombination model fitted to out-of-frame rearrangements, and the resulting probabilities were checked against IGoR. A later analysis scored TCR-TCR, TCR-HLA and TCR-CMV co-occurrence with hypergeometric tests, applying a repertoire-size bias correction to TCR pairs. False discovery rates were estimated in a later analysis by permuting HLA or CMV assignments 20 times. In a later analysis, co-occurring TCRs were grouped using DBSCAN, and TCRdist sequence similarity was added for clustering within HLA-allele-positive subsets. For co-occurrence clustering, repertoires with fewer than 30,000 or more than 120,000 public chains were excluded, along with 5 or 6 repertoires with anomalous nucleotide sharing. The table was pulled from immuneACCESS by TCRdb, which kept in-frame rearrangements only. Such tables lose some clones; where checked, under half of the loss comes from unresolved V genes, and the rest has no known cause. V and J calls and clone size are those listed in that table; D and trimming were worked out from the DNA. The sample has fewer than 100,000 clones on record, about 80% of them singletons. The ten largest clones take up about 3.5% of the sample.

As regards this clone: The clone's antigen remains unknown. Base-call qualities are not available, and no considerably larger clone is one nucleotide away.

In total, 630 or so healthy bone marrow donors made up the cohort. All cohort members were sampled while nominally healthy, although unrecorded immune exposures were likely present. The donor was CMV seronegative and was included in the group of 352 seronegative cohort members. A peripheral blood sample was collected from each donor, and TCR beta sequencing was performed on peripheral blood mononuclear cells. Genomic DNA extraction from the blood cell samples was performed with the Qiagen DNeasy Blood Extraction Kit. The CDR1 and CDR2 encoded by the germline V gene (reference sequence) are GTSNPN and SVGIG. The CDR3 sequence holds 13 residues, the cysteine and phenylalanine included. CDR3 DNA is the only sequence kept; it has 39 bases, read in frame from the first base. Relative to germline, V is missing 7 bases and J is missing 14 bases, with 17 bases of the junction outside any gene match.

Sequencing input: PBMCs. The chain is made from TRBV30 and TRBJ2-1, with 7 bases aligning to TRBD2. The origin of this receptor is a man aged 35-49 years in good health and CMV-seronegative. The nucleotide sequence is TGTGCCTCCCAGGCCCGAGGGAGGGGAAAAAAGTTCTTC. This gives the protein CASQARGRGKKFF.